One T cell receptor beta chain is described in this entry. It lacks a known antigen. No much larger clone is present one base from it, and per-base qualities are unavailable. The CDR3 spans 13 residues, from the cysteine through the phenylalanine. Only the CDR3 region is kept as DNA, spanning 39 bases read in frame from base 1. The germline ends are 11 bases apart after V is trimmed by 6 bases and J by 4 bases. The germline V gene gives CDR1 as MNHEY and CDR2 as SVGAGI. The samples were taken from patients with Merkel cell carcinoma. The data are from a study of T cells and Merkel cell carcinoma outcomes (TCRdb year 2020). Regarding the research as a whole: In patients with Merkel cell carcinoma, researchers looked at whether the T-cell repertoire of the tumor, along with T-cell density, could predict clinical outcome. On the study overall, not on this receptor specifically: According to the report, clinical outcomes in Merkel cell carcinoma patients could be predicted using T-cell density together with features of the T-cell repertoire.

The receptor library was made with the immunoSEQ multiplex PCR assay. This is the immuneACCESS table as TCRdb keeps it, with only in-frame sequences that have V and J called. A part of the clones is gone; compared with another copy, unresolved V genes explain less than half, and the rest is unexplained. The sample has several thousand clones on record, over 75% of them singletons. The top ten clonotypes cover 16% of the sample. Sequencing used tumor tissue from Merkel cell carcinoma. The source is a human donor with Merkel cell carcinoma. The V and J genes are TRBV6-5 and TRBJ2-3, with no reliable assignment of the D segment. In nucleotide form, the sequence is TGTGCCAGCAGCCGCCCGGGCGCAGATACGCAGTATTTT. It encodes CASSRPGADTQYF.